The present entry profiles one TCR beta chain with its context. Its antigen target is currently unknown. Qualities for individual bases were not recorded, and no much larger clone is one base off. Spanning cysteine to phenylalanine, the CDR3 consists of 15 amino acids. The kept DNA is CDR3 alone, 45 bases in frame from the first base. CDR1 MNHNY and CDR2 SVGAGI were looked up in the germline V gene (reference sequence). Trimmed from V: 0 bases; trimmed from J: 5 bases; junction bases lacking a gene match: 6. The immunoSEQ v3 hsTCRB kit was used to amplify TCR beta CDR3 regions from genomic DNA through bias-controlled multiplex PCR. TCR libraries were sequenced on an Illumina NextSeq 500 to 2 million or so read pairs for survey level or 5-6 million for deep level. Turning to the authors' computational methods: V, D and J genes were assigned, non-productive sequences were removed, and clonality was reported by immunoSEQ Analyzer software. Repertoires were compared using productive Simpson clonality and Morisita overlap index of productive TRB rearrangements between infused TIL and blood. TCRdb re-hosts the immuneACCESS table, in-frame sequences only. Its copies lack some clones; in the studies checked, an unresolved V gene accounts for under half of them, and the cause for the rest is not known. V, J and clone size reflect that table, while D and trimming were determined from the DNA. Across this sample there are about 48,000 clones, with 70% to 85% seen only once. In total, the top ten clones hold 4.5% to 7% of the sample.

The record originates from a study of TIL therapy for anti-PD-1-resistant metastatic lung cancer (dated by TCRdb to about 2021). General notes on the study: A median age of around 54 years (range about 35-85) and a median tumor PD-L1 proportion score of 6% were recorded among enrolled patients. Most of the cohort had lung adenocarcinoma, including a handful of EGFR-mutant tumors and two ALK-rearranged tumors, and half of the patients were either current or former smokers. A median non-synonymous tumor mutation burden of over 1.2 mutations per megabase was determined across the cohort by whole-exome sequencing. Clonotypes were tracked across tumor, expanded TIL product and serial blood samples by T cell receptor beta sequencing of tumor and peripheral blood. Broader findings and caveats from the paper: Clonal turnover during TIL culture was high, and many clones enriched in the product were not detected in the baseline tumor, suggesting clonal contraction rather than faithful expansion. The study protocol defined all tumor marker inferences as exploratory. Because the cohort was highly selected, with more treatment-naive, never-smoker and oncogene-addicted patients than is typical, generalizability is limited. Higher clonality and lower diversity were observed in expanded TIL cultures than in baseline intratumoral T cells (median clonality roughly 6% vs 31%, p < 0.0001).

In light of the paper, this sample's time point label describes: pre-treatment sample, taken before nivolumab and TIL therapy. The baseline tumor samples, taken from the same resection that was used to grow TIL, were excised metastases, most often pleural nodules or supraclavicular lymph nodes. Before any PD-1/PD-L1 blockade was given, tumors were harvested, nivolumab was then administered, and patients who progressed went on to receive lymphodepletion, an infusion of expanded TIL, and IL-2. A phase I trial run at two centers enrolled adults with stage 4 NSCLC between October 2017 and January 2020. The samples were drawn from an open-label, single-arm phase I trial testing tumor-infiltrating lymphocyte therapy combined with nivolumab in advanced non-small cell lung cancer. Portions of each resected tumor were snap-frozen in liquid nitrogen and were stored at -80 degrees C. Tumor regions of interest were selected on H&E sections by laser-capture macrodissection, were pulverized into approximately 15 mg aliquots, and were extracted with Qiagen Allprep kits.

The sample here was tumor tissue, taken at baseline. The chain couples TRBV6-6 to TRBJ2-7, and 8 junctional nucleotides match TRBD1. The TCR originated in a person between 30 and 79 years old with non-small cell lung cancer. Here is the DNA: TGTGCCAGCAGTTACTCGTCGGACAGGGCAAACGAGCAGTACTTC. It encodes CASSYSSDRANEQYF.